Reported below is one T cell receptor (beta chain). Its antigen is still unknown. These data are taken from a study of cytomegalovirus exposure and HLA in healthy donors. 13 Jbeta primers and 60 Vbeta primers were used for the PCR. Only in-frame clones appear in the TCRdb table, and some are missing; sequencing was by immunoSEQ multiplex PCR. The table includes more than 75,000 clones, around 80% detected once. The V end lost 7 bases, the J end lost 6 bases, and 15 bases lay between the germline ends. The length of the CDR3 is 14 residues. Germline CDR1 is MDHEN and CDR2 is SYDVKM. The study's findings and limits: Equally common other TCR beta chains were less clonally expanded than HLA-associated ones, a later analysis found. TCR beta V segments were, for the most part, productive about 87% or about 30% of the time in an earlier analysis.

The sequence was collected from a man younger than 40 in good health and CMV-seronegative. Sequenced: PBMCs. This rearrangement joins TRBV28 to TRBJ2-2, with TRBD2 as a possible D gene (6 bases). CDR3 amino acids: CASKTYGRAGELFF. The CDR3 DNA reads as TGTGCCAGCAAGACTTACGGGAGAGCCGGGGAGCTGTTTTTT.